These T cell receptor beta chains were read from a single sample in a study of cytotoxic CD8 clonotypes in ibrutinib-treated CLL. Clones were read by immunoSEQ multiplex PCR, and TCRdb kept only the in-frame ones, dropping some. In the table there are around 150,000 clones, about 84% of which are singletons. Sequencing was performed on PBMCs, taken after 36 months of ibrutinib treatment. These TCRs come from a human donor with chronic lymphocytic leukemia. Both conserved end residues are part of each CDR3. Each record gives: V gene, J gene, clone size, CDR3 protein. A row's size may be missing; if present it is once, few, many or a size class.

V gene: TRBV7-9
J gene: TRBJ2-4
clone size: -
CDR3 protein: CASSPQWTGTKNIQYF

V gene: TRBV19
J gene: TRBJ2-4
clone size: -
CDR3 protein: CASSTGLAENIQYF

V gene: TRBV5-1
J gene: TRBJ2-7
clone size: -
CDR3 protein: CASSLGTYEQYF

V gene: TRBV28
J gene: TRBJ1-1
clone size: -
CDR3 protein: CASGLGREAFF

V gene: TRBV18
J gene: TRBJ1-1
clone size: -
CDR3 protein: CASSPLAQAGATEAFF

V gene: TRBV27
J gene: TRBJ2-7
clone size: -
CDR3 protein: CASSFGTGTPFEGAEQYF

V gene: TRBV7-9
J gene: TRBJ1-5
clone size: -
CDR3 protein: CASSEGRMLNQPQHF

V gene: TRBV30
J gene: TRBJ1-2
clone size: once
CDR3 protein: CAWGGIGGYTF

V gene: TRBV20-1
J gene: TRBJ1-1
clone size: -
CDR3 protein: CSANTNTEAFF

V gene: TRBV19
J gene: TRBJ2-1
clone size: -
CDR3 protein: CASSGQGRANEQFF

V gene: TRBV29-1
J gene: TRBJ1-2
clone size: -
CDR3 protein: CSVSGQGFHGYTF

V gene: TRBV2
J gene: TRBJ1-1
clone size: -
CDR3 protein: CASSEWEHLLNTEAFF

V gene: TRBV28
J gene: TRBJ1-5
clone size: -
CDR3 protein: CASILGSVGNQPQHF

V gene: TRBV30
J gene: TRBJ1-5
clone size: -
CDR3 protein: CAWSMEYNQPQHF

V gene: TRBV2
J gene: TRBJ1-5
clone size: few
CDR3 protein: CASSGGQGGQPQHF

V gene: TRBV7-2
J gene: TRBJ2-5
clone size: -
CDR3 protein: CASSLARAPRRETQYF

V gene: TRBV11-2
J gene: TRBJ1-2
clone size: -
CDR3 protein: CASSLGQYYGYTF

V gene: TRBV5-1
J gene: TRBJ2-3
clone size: -
CDR3 protein: CASSSDLPDTQYF

V gene: TRBV27
J gene: TRBJ1-5
clone size: -
CDR3 protein: CASSPRSNQPQHF

V gene: TRBV7-2
J gene: TRBJ1-4
clone size: once
CDR3 protein: CASSQQVLNEKLFF

V gene: TRBV18
J gene: TRBJ2-3
clone size: -
CDR3 protein: CASSPQEGPLSSDTQYF

V gene: TRBV30
J gene: TRBJ1-2
clone size: -
CDR3 protein: CAWIRQTGIYGYTF

V gene: TRBV19
J gene: TRBJ1-5
clone size: few
CDR3 protein: CASNAGSQPQHF

V gene: TRBV19
J gene: TRBJ1-1
clone size: -
CDR3 protein: CASKYVSGFNTEAFF

V gene: TRBV7-9
J gene: TRBJ2-2
clone size: few
CDR3 protein: CASSLGRTTGELFF

V gene: TRBV6-5
J gene: TRBJ2-7
clone size: -
CDR3 protein: CASSYSDRAYEQYF

V gene: TRBV30
J gene: TRBJ2-5
clone size: -
CDR3 protein: CAWSETEETQYF

V gene: TRBV29-1
J gene: TRBJ2-1
clone size: -
CDR3 protein: CSVDPAGNGNEQFF

V gene: TRBV4-2
J gene: TRBJ1-2
clone size: -
CDR3 protein: CASSQADHSNYGYTF

V gene: TRBV2
J gene: TRBJ2-5
clone size: -
CDR3 protein: CASRVGLARTKETQYF

V gene: TRBV9
J gene: TRBJ1-4
clone size: -
CDR3 protein: CASTPTGSNEKLFF

V gene: TRBV9
J gene: TRBJ2-7
clone size: -
CDR3 protein: CASGLGWGSGSYEQYF

V gene: TRBV6-6
J gene: TRBJ1-4
clone size: -
CDR3 protein: CASSYPGQGNEKLFF

V gene: TRBV11-2
J gene: TRBJ1-2
clone size: few
CDR3 protein: CASSRPGTGIDTF

V gene: TRBV18
J gene: TRBJ1-2
clone size: few
CDR3 protein: CASSPPIGQFNYGYTF

V gene: TRBV30
J gene: TRBJ1-1
clone size: -
CDR3 protein: CAWSVVANTEAFF

V gene: TRBV19
J gene: TRBJ1-6
clone size: -
CDR3 protein: CASSIGERGSPLHF

V gene: TRBV4-1
J gene: TRBJ2-1
clone size: -
CDR3 protein: CASSQDSLVFYNEQFF

V gene: TRBV6-1
J gene: TRBJ2-7
clone size: -
CDR3 protein: CASMGQAGYEQYF

V gene: TRBV5-1
J gene: TRBJ2-3
clone size: -
CDR3 protein: CASSPTSGRDTQYF

V gene: TRBV28
J gene: TRBJ2-1
clone size: -
CDR3 protein: CASRSTGGALEQFF

V gene: TRBV19
J gene: TRBJ2-2
clone size: -
CDR3 protein: CASTPLAGGPRELFF

V gene: TRBV6-5
J gene: TRBJ1-1
clone size: once
CDR3 protein: CASSRTGQNTEAFF

V gene: TRBV5-1
J gene: TRBJ2-7
clone size: -
CDR3 protein: CASSFAPGQGYEQYF

V gene: TRBV5-1
J gene: TRBJ2-7
clone size: -
CDR3 protein: CASSPAVLYEQYF

V gene: TRBV6-5
J gene: TRBJ1-3
clone size: -
CDR3 protein: CASRPKVSLGNTIYF

V gene: TRBV27
J gene: TRBJ2-5
clone size: -
CDR3 protein: CASSPPGPTTSGGETQYF

V gene: TRBV19
J gene: TRBJ1-1
clone size: -
CDR3 protein: CASSAGTANTEAFF

V gene: TRBV11-2
J gene: TRBJ1-2
clone size: -
CDR3 protein: CASSPRPKQGALVYGYTF

V gene: TRBV2
J gene: TRBJ2-1
clone size: -
CDR3 protein: CASTNRNEQFF

V gene: TRBV7-9
J gene: TRBJ1-5
clone size: -
CDR3 protein: CASSPWTGSQPQHF

V gene: TRBV19
J gene: TRBJ1-4
clone size: -
CDR3 protein: CASSPIINEKLFF

V gene: TRBV5-1
J gene: TRBJ2-7
clone size: few
CDR3 protein: CASSLGTGEYEQYF

V gene: TRBV27
J gene: TRBJ1-1
clone size: -
CDR3 protein: CASSFNTEAFF

V gene: TRBV10-3
J gene: TRBJ1-2
clone size: -
CDR3 protein: CAISESSGDIYGYTF

V gene: TRBV5-4
J gene: TRBJ1-4
clone size: -
CDR3 protein: CASSLGRQGPNEKLFF

V gene: TRBV10-3
J gene: TRBJ2-2
clone size: few
CDR3 protein: CAISEGPANTGELFF